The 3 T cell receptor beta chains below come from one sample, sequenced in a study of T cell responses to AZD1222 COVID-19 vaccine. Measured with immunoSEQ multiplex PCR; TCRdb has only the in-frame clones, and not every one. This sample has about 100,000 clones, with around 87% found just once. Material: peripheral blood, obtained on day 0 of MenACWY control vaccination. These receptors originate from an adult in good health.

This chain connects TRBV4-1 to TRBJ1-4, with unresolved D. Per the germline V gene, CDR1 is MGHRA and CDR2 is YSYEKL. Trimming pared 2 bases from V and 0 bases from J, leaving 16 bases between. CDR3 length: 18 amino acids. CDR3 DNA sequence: TGCGCCAGCAGCCAAAGTTTTGTGCGATCCGCAACTAATGAAAAACTGTTTTTT. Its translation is CASSQSFVRSATNEKLFF.

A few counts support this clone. CDR3 region: CASSYSAARSEAFF. As DNA, the CDR3 is TGTGCCAGCAGTTACTCGGCTGCGAGGTCTGAAGCTTTCTTT. The rearrangement uses TRBV6-5 and TRBJ1-1; D gene unclear. This CDR3 is built from 14 residues. The V gene's germline CDR1 is MNHEY and CDR2 SVGAGI. Trimming pared 0 bases from V and 6 bases from J, leaving 11 bases between.

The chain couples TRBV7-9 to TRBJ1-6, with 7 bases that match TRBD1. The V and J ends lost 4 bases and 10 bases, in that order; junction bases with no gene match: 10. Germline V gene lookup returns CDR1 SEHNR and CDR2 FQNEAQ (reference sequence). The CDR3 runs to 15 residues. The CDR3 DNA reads TGTGCCAGCAGCTCCGTGACAGGGTTAGGATCACCCCTCCACTTT. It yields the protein CASSSVTGLGSPLHF.